The source of this T cell receptor (beta chain) is a study of blood T cell repertoires in COVID-19. Study details: Samples of COVID-19 (acute and convalescent) were obtained from the United States, Italy and Spain. PBMCs, B-cell-depleted T cells, or T cells provided the cDNA or gDNA that made up the material.

This CDR3 is 18 amino acids long. V was cut by 6 bases and J by 0 bases, with 18 bases left in between. Germline V gives CDR1 SNHLY, CDR2 FYNNEI. Seattle participants joined during active infection and were tracked over time. Authors' data handling: Estimated nucleated cell counts came from reference gene primer amplification. Method: immunoSEQ multiplex PCR; TCRdb's copy keeps in-frame clones and lacks some. Clonal size and the V and J genes are those of that table, whereas D and trimming came from the DNA. The data show 150,000 to 180,000 clones, about 85% seen once. Sequences were obtained from peripheral blood. This receptor was taken from a man aged 60 to 69 with COVID-19, enrolled during active disease. This chain uses TRBV2 with TRBJ2-6; maybe TRBD1 (5 bases). The CDR3 loop reads CASRSTSGASSGANVLTF. The CDR3 coding sequence is TGTGCCAGCAGAAGCACGAGTGGGGCGAGCTCTGGGGCCAACGTCCTGACTTTC.